These T cell receptor beta chains were read from a single sample in a study of shared clonotypes between healthy human individuals. Assay: immunoSEQ multiplex PCR; the TCRdb copy retains only in-frame clones and omits some. The table records approximately 2,000,000 clones, roughly 90% of them present only once. Sequencing used naive CD4+ T cells from PBMCs. The receptors stem from a man aged 18 to 30 in good health. Some clones in this sample may be carry-over from other donors' samples. Both conserved end residues are part of each CDR3. The D gene is left open where the match is weak.

D	V	J	length	CDR3	DNA
TRBD1	TRBV28	TRBJ2-7	15	CASISSRTGGYEQYF	TGTGCCAGCATCTCATCCCGGACAGGGGGCTACGAGCAGTACTTC
.	TRBV5-1	TRBJ2-3	15	CATHPGWGSTDTQYF	TGCGCCACCCATCCAGGATGGGGAAGCACAGATACGCAGTATTTT
.	TRBV20-1	TRBJ2-1	11	CSAGTLNEQFF	TGCAGTGCTGGGACCCTCAATGAGCAGTTCTTC
TRBD2	TRBV14	TRBJ2-2	16	CASSQDAGVNTGELFF	TGTGCCAGCAGCCAAGATGCGGGGGTTAACACCGGGGAGCTGTTTTTT
.	TRBV11-3	TRBJ2-2	13	CASSLSLTGELFF	TGTGCCAGCAGCTTATCCTTGACCGGGGAGCTGTTTTTT
.	TRBV15	TRBJ2-2	17	CATSSPFPTANTGELFF	TGTGCCACCAGCAGTCCTTTTCCGACAGCGAACACCGGGGAGCTGTTTTTT
.	TRBV10-3	TRBJ2-5	14	CAISMSEGQETQYF	TGTGCCATCAGTATGAGTGAAGGACAAGAGACCCAGTACTTC
.	TRBV28	TRBJ1-4	16	CASSSSVGGPPEKLFF	TGTGCCAGCAGTTCCTCGGTCGGGGGTCCTCCGGAAAAACTGTTTTTT
.	TRBV25-1	TRBJ2-7	12	CASSPQAYEQYF	TGTGCCAGCAGCCCCCAAGCCTACGAGCAGTACTTC
.	TRBV1	TRBJ2-1	14	CTSSQDPSSNEQFF	TGCACCAGCAGCCAAGATCCTAGCAGTAATGAGCAGTTCTTC
TRBD2	TRBV5-1	TRBJ2-1	17	CASSLYPTSGLNNEQFF	TGCGCCAGCAGCTTGTACCCGACTAGCGGTCTTAACAATGAGCAGTTCTTC
.	TRBV30	TRBJ1-1	14	CAWSFGRLNTEAFF	TGTGCCTGGAGTTTTGGCAGATTGAACACTGAAGCTTTCTTT
.	TRBV18	TRBJ2-5	16	CASSPRLAGGQETQYF	TGTGCCAGCTCACCGCGCCTAGCAGGGGGGCAAGAGACCCAGTACTTC
.	TRBV11-2	TRBJ2-7	15	CASSLGTFYSYEQYF	TGTGCCAGCAGCTTGGGGACTTTCTACTCCTACGAGCAGTACTTC
.	TRBV6-4	TRBJ2-7	16	CASRLPSGTHRWEQYF	TGTGCCAGCAGATTACCCTCCGGGACCCATAGGTGGGAGCAGTACTTC
.	TRBV6-6	TRBJ1-1	13	CASRLFFNTGAFF	TGTGCCAGCAGATTGTTTTTTAACACTGGAGCTTTCTTT
.	TRBV4-3	TRBJ2-2	16	CASSPHQGINTGELFF	TGCGCCAGCAGCCCCCACCAGGGCATAAACACCGGGGAGCTGTTTTTT
.	TRBV6-5	TRBJ1-6	14	CASRAGARNSPLHF	TGTGCCAGCAGGGCAGGGGCCCGTAATTCACCCCTCCACTTT
.	TRBV5-1	TRBJ1-2	14	CASSQDSVNYGYTF	TGCGCCAGCAGCCAAGACAGCGTTAACTATGGCTACACCTTC
TRBD1	TRBV5-1	TRBJ1-1	18	CASSLPGGRGGENTEAFF	TGCGCCAGCAGCCTACCGGGCGGCAGGGGGGGCGAGAACACTGAAGCTTTCTTT
TRBD1	TRBV13	TRBJ1-4	14	CASSFGTGREKLFF	TGTGCCAGCAGCTTCGGGACAGGGCGGGAAAAACTGTTTTTT
.	TRBV27	TRBJ1-5	13	CASSKNSNQPQHF	TGTGCCAGCAGTAAGAATAGCAATCAGCCCCAGCATTTT
.	TRBV7-9	TRBJ1-3	17	CASSLGLSGLSGNTIYF	TGTGCCAGCAGCTTAGGTCTGTCCGGACTCTCTGGAAACACCATATATTTT
.	TRBV5-1	TRBJ1-1	16	CASSSYGTPGNTEAFF	TGCGCCAGCAGCTCATACGGGACGCCTGGAAACACTGAAGCTTTCTTT
TRBD1	TRBV7-9	TRBJ2-7	17	CASSSATADRAPYEQYF	TGTGCCAGCAGCTCCGCAACAGCAGACAGGGCCCCCTACGAGCAGTACTTC
.	TRBV7-9	TRBJ2-5	14	CASSPGLSQETQYF	TGTGCCAGCAGCCCAGGGCTCTCCCAAGAGACCCAGTACTTC
.	TRBV4-3	TRBJ1-2	14	CASSQQGGPSGYTF	TGCGCCAGCAGCCAACAAGGCGGTCCGTCCGGCTACACCTTC
TRBD2	TRBV19	TRBJ2-4	14	CATTSGRLSDIQYF	TGTGCCACGACTAGCGGACGACTGTCGGACATTCAGTACTTC
TRBD1	TRBV5-1	TRBJ2-7	17	CASSSRRDSLSSYEQYF	TGCGCCAGCAGCTCGCGAAGGGACAGCCTGAGCTCCTACGAGCAGTACTTC
TRBD1	TRBV7-8	TRBJ2-7	15	CASSLVGTGDYEQYF	TGTGCCAGCAGCTTAGTGGGGACAGGTGACTACGAGCAGTACTTC
TRBD2	TRBV28	TRBJ2-1	18	CASSTGTSGSVKIDEQFF	TGTGCCAGCAGCACTGGGACTAGCGGGAGTGTGAAGATTGATGAGCAGTTCTTC
.	TRBV7-3	TRBJ2-1	14	CASSLNTGVPEQFF	TGTGCCAGCAGCTTAAACACGGGAGTTCCTGAGCAGTTCTTC
.	TRBV30	TRBJ2-3	11	CAWSVSDTQYF	TGTGCCTGGAGTGTATCGGATACGCAGTATTTT
TRBD1	TRBV6-6	TRBJ1-1	14	CASSYSTGSTEAFF	TGTGCCAGCAGTTATTCGACAGGGTCAACTGAAGCTTTCTTT
.	TRBV4-3	TRBJ1-4	16	CASSLNAVGENEKLFF	TGCGCCAGCAGCCTCAACGCGGTCGGTGAGAATGAAAAACTGTTTTTT
.	TRBV5-1	TRBJ1-3	13	CASMEVSGNTIYF	TGCGCCAGCATGGAGGTATCTGGAAACACCATATATTTT
.	TRBV28	TRBJ1-1	15	CASSLGGIGNTEAFF	TGTGCCAGCAGTTTAGGGGGAATTGGGAACACTGAAGCTTTCTTT
.	TRBV6-5	TRBJ2-3	14	CASTSGLGTDTQYF	TGTGCCAGCACCTCAGGACTGGGCACAGATACGCAGTATTTT
TRBD1	TRBV7-9	TRBJ2-2	14	CASRVGTDTGELFF	TGTGCCAGCAGGGTTGGGACAGACACCGGGGAGCTGTTTTTT
TRBD2	TRBV7-7	TRBJ2-2	15	CASSPSGSSTGELFF	TGTGCCAGCAGCCCTAGCGGGAGTAGTACCGGGGAGCTGTTTTTT
.	TRBV27	TRBJ1-2	14	CASSRMGPNYGYTF	TGTGCCAGCAGTCGCATGGGGCCTAACTATGGCTACACCTTC
.	TRBV13	TRBJ2-5	15	CASSSGSSAQETQYF	TGTGCCAGCAGCTCAGGTTCTAGTGCCCAAGAGACCCAGTACTTC